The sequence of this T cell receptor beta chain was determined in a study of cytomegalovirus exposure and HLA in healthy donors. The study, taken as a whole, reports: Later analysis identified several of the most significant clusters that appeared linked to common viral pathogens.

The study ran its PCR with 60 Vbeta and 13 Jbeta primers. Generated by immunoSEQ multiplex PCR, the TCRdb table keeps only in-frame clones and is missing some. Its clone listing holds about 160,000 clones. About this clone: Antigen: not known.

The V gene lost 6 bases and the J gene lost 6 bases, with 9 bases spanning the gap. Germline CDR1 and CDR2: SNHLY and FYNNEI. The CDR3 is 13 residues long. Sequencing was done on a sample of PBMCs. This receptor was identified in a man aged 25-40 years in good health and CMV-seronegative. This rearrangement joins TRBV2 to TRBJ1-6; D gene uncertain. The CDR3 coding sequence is TGTGCCAGCAGGGAGATTTTTAATTCACCCCTCCACTTT. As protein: CASREIFNSPLHF.